In its sample, the clone carrying this T cell receptor (beta chain) was seen many times. Only patients with CD8+CD57+ cell expansion on flow cytometry were chosen for sequencing. This sample was taken from a study of CD8+CD57+ T cells in acquired aplastic anemia. Turning to the study itself: Yields of DNA that came from sorted CD4+ and CD8+ cells averaged approximately 3.2 ug.

The study profiled TCR beta VDJ and CDR3 using genomic DNA as template. Via MiXCR, TCRdb re-called the reads, giving one row per CDR3 protein. This table has under 150,000 distinct CDR3 sequences, about 40% appearing once. The germline V gene has CDR1 MNHEY and CDR2 SVGEGT. The CDR3 length is 13 residues. V dropped 8 bases and J dropped 6; count of bases not matched to a gene: 9. The chain couples TRBV6-2 or TRBV6-3 to TRBJ2-7; TRBD1 aligns across 8 bases. The material sequenced was sorted CD4+, CD8+, or CD8+CD57+ T cells (not recorded which) from PBMCs. The sequence came from a human donor with aplastic anemia. The CDR3 is CASSEQGDGEQYV. The CDR3 nucleotides are TGTGCCAGCTCTGAACAGGGGGATGGCGAGCAGTACGTC.